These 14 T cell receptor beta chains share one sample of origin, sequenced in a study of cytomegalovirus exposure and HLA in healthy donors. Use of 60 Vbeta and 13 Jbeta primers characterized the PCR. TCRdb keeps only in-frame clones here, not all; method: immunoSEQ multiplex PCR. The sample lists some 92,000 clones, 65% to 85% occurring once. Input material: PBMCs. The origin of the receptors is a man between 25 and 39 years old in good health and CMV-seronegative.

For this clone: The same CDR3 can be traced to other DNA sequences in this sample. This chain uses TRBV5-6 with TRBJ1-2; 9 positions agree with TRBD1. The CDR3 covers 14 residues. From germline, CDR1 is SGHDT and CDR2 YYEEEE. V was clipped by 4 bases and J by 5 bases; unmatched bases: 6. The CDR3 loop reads CASSPGQGGYGYTF. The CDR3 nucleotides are TGTGCCAGCAGCCCGGGACAGGGAGGGTATGGCTACACCTTC.

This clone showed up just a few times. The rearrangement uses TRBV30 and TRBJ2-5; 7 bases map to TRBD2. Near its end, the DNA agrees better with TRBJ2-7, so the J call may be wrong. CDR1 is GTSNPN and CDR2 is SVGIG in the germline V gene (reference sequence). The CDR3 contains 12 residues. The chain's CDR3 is CAGGEGSYEQYF. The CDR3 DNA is TGTGCGGGGGGGGAGGGCTCCTACGAGCAGTACTTC.

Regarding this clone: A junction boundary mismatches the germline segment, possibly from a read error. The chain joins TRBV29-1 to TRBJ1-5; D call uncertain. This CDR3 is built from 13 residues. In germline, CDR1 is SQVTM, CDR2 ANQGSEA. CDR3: CSVGQTDNQPRHF. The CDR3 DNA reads TGCAGCGTTGGACAAACAGACAATCAGCCCCGGCATTTT.

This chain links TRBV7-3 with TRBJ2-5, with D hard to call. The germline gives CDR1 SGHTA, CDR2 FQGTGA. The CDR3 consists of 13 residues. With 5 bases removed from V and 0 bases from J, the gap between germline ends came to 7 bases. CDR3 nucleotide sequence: TGTGCCAGCAGCGTCCAAAACCAAGAGACCCAGTACTTC. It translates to CASSVQNQETQYF. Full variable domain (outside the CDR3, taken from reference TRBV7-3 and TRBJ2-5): GAGVSQTPSNKVTEKGKYVELRCDPISGHTALYWYRQSLGQGPEFLIYFQGTGAADDSGLPNDRFFAVRPEGSVSTLKIQRTERGDSAVYLCASSVQNQETQYFGPGTRLLVL.

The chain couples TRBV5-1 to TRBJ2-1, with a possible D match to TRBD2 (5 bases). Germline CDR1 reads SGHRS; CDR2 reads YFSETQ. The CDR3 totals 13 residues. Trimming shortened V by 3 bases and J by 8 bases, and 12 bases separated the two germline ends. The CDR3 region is CASSSPTRDEQFF. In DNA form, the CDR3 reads TGCGCCAGCAGCTCACCCACTAGGGATGAGCAGTTCTTC.

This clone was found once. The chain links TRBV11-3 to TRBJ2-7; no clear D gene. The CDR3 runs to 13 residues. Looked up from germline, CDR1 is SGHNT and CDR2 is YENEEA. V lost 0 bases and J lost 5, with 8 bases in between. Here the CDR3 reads CASSLEQSHEQYF. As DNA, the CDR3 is TGTGCCAGCAGCTTAGAACAGAGCCACGAGCAGTACTTC.

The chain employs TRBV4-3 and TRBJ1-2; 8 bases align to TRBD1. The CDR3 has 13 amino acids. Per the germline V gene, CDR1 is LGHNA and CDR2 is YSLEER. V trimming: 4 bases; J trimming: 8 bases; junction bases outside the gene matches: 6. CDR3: CASSPGQGLGYTF. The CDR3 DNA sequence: TGCGCCAGCAGCCCTGGACAGGGTTTAGGCTACACCTTC.

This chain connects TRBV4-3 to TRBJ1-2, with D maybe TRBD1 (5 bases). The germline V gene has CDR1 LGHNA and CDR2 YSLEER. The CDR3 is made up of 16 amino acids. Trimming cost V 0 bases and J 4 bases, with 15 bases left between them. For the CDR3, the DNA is TGCGCCAGCAGCCAAGAACTTGACAGTTGGGGCTATGGCTACACCTTC. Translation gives CASSQELDSWGYGYTF.

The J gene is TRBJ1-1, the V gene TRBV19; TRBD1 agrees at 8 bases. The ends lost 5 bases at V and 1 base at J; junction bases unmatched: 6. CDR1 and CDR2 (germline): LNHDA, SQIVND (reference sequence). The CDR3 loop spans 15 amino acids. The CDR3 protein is CASSYRGFRNTEAFF. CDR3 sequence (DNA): TGTGCCAGTAGTTACAGGGGGTTTCGGAACACTGAAGCTTTCTTT. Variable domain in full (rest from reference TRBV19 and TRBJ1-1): DGGITQSPKYLFRKEGQNVTLSCEQNLNHDAMYWYRQDPGQGLRLIYYSQIVNDFQKGDIAEGYSVSREKKESFPLTVTSAQKNPTAFYLCASSYRGFRNTEAFFGQGTRLTVV.

CDR3 DNA sequence: TGCGCCAGCAGTGAGTTGCAGGGGAGGGACGGGGGCCCCGAAGAGACCCAGTACTTC. Its protein product is CASSELQGRDGGPEETQYF. The chain has TRBV10-1 and TRBJ2-5, with D possibly being TRBD2 (7 bases). Trimming pared 1 base from V and 3 bases from J, leaving 24 bases between. CDR1 is WNHNN, CDR2 SYGVQD, per germline (reference sequence). The CDR3 loop spans 19 amino acids.

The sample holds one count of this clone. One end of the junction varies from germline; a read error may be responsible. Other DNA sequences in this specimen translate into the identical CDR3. As DNA, the CDR3 is TGTGCCTACTCTCCCCGGGACCAGGGGTACAACGAGCAGTTCTTC. It is translated as CAYSPRDQGYNEQFF. The gene calls are TRBV30 and TRBJ2-1; tentative D call: TRBD1 (6 bases). CDR1 is GTSNPN, CDR2 SVGIG, per germline (reference sequence). CDR3 length equals 15 residues.

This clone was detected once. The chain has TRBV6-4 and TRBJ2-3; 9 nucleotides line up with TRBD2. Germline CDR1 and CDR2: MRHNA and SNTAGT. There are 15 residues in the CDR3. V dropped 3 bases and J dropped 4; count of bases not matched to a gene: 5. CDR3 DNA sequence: TGTGCCAGCAGTGAAAAGCGGGGGGCATCAGATACGCAGTATTTT. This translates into CASSEKRGASDTQYF.

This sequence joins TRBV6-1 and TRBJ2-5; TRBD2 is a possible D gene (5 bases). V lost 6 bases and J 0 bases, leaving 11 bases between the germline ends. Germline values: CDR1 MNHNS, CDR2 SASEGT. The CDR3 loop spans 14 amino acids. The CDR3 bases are TGTGCCAGCAGGGGAGCGGTGAACCAAGAGACCCAGTACTTC. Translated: CASRGAVNQETQYF.

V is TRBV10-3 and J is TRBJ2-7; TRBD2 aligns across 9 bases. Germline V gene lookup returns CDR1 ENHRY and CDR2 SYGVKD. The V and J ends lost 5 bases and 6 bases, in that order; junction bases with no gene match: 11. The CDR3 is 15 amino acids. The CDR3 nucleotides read TGTGCCATCAGTCAATCGACTAGCGGCTCGCTCGAGCAGTACTTC. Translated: CAISQSTSGSLEQYF.